The present entry profiles one T cell receptor (beta chain) with its context. Its antigen is still unknown. This may come from a read error, since a much larger clone is one base off. In this CDR3 the conserved last residue, phenylalanine or tryptophan, is missing, so a read error is likely. The CDR3 is 17 amino acids. With 4 bases clipped from V and 0 bases from J, the junction kept 8 bases outside the gene matches. Germline CDR1 SGHDN, CDR2 FVKESK. The data stem from a study of T cells in Graves' hyperthyroidism and ophthalmopathy. Looking at the study overall: Peripheral blood collection took place at initial diagnosis, before any treatment.

Regions amplified from RNA transcripts were the TCR beta CDR3 regions. An initial round of RT-PCR targeting the TCR CDR3 relied on the HTBI primer set. MiXCR, applied by TCRdb to the multiplex PCR reads, yields one record per CDR3 protein. The table includes under 200,000 distinct CDR3 sequences, roughly 9.4% detected once. Diagnosing involved the use of clinical symptoms, serum thyroxine and TRAb, thyroid ultrasound and orbital computed tomography. Each 10 ml fresh peripheral blood draw supplied the PBMCs. Findings and limits, study-wide: Peripheral blood also featured most of the thyroid clonotypes expanded above 0.001.

The specimen was blood. The receptor was derived from a woman aged 18-30 years with Graves' hyperthyroidism that later progressed to Graves' ophthalmopathy. The chain has TRBV14 and TRBJ1-5, with 8 bases matching TRBD1. The CDR3 here is CASSPPRQGPSNQPQHS. CDR3 nucleotides: TGTGCCAGCAGCCCTCCGAGACAGGGGCCTAGCAATCAGCCCCAGCATTCT.